Shown below are 8 T cell receptor beta chains from a single sample sequenced in a study of T cell responses to AZD1222 COVID-19 vaccine. Only in-frame clones appear in the TCRdb table, and some are missing; sequencing was by immunoSEQ multiplex PCR. The sample carries 100,000 to 150,000 clones, 75% to 90% recorded once. The sequencing here drew on peripheral blood, taken on day 0 of AZD1222 vaccination. Receptors originate from an adult in good health.

The rearrangement uses TRBV12-3 or TRBV12-4 and TRBJ1-1, with D possibly TRBD1 on 5 matching bases. The V gene lost 5 bases and the J gene lost 11 bases, with 15 bases spanning the gap. The CDR3 length is 12 residues. The CDR3 is CASSLRQPPAFF. DNA for the CDR3: TGTGCCAGCAGTCTAAGACAGCCTCCGGCTTTCTTT.

The chain has TRBV27 and TRBJ1-5; D gene uncertain. This CDR3 region has 13 residues. Germline V lookup: CDR1 MNHEY, CDR2 SMNVEV (reference sequence). V lost 3 bases to trimming and J lost 7 bases, with 10 bases between them. The CDR3 protein is CASSFGGRQPQHF. The CDR3 bases are TGTGCCAGCAGTTTCGGAGGGAGGCAGCCCCAGCATTTT.

The rearrangement uses TRBV7-3 and TRBJ1-1, with 8 bases aligning to TRBD1. Germline loops: CDR1 SGHTA, CDR2 FQGTGA. J lost 4 bases, V lost 6 bases, and 7 bases had no gene match. This CDR3 spans 14 amino acids. The CDR3 DNA reads as TGTGCCAGCAGTGACGACAGGGGTCCCACTGAAGCTTTCTTT. Its protein is CASSDDRGPTEAFF.

This chain joins TRBV3-1 (or the pseudogene TRBV3-2) and TRBJ1-1; D perhaps matches TRBD1 (5 bases). Trimming cost V 1 base and J 4 bases, with 13 bases left between them. There are 15 residues in the CDR3. Germline V gene lookup returns CDR1 LGHDT and CDR2 YNNKEL (reference sequence). CDR3 DNA: TGTGCCAGCAGCCAAGGTCGGGGGATAGGCACTGAAGCTTTCTTT. This gives the protein CASSQGRGIGTEAFF.

This clone came up once. This chain joins TRBV6-5 and TRBJ1-2; D is uncertain. This CDR3 is built from 14 residues. Germline CDR1 is MNHEY and CDR2 is SVGAGI. V was trimmed by 2 bases and J by 4 bases, leaving 11 bases between them. The CDR3 loop is CASSYDSRLYGYTF. Written as DNA, the CDR3 is TGTGCCAGCAGTTACGATTCTAGACTCTATGGCTACACCTTC.

The V gene is TRBV19, the J gene TRBJ2-3, with D unresolved. Germline assignment: CDR1 LNHDA and CDR2 SQIVND (reference sequence). Deletions cut 7 bases from V and 0 bases from J, with 11 bases between. The CDR3 consists of 14 residues. CDR3 DNA sequence: TGTGCCAGTAATCGAGAACTTAGCACAGATACGCAGTATTTT. It is translated as CASNRELSTDTQYF.

Notes on this clone: The same CDR3 is also encoded by other DNA sequences in this sample. The CDR3 DNA reads TGTGCCAGCAGTTTAGGCCCTTGGGAAAAACTGTTTTTT. Translation: CASSLGPWEKLFF. This chain joins TRBV27 and TRBJ1-4; D ambiguous. The CDR3 is 13 amino acids. CDR1 and CDR2 from the germline V gene are MNHEY and SMNVEV (reference sequence). V was clipped by 2 bases and J by 8 bases, with 9 bases between them.

The chain couples TRBV2 to TRBJ2-2; D unclear. V lost 2 bases to trimming and J lost 5 bases, with 6 bases between them. CDR1 is SNHLY and CDR2 is FYNNEI in the germline V gene. The CDR3 extends over 13 amino acids. The CDR3 spells CASSETSTGELFF. DNA for the CDR3: TGTGCCAGCAGTGAAACAAGTACCGGGGAGCTGTTTTTT.